One sample yielded the 17 T cell receptor beta chains listed below, sequenced in a study of tumor-infiltrating lymphocytes in primary liver carcinoma. From approximately 530 ng of total RNA, TCR beta-specific cDNA was reverse-transcribed using a constant-region primer. What produced the TCR beta libraries was three nested multiplex PCR rounds using slightly modified ARM-PCR. A C-beta reverse primer and TRBV1-TRBV30 forward primers served in each of the first two PCR rounds, at about 10 cycles apiece. Each CDR3 protein is one row after TCRdb ran MiXCR on the multiplex PCR reads. The repertoire consists of fewer than 400,000 distinct CDR3 sequences, with roughly three fifths occurring once and the leading ten covering over 15%. The researchers obtained blood RNA from unsorted whole blood and also extracted germline DNA. The sample consisted of peripheral blood. These receptors all come from a woman under 40 with primary liver carcinoma and hepatitis B virus infection.

The CDR3 loop reads CASSPIGGEIEAFF. The CDR3 coding sequence is TGTGCCAGCTCACCGATCGGGGGTGAGATTGAAGCTTTCTTT. The chain has TRBV18 and TRBJ1-1, with D tentatively TRBD1 (5 bases). From germline, CDR1 is KGHSH and CDR2 LQKENI. The CDR3 length is 14 residues. The germline V and J ends were trimmed by 3 bases and 7 bases, with 15 bases remaining between them. Using reference TRBV18 and TRBJ1-1 for the parts outside the CDR3, the full variable domain is NAGVMQNPRHLVRRRGQEARLRCSPMKGHSHVYWYRQLPEEGLKFMVYLQKENIIDESGMPKERFSAEFPKEGPSILRIQQVVRGDSAAYFCASSPIGGEIEAFFGQGTRLTVV.

Points on this clonotype: This clone may be a read error of a much larger clone one base away. The J gene is TRBJ2-1, the V gene TRBV6-2 or TRBV6-3; 12 bases fit TRBD2. The CDR3 runs 13 residues. In germline, CDR1 is MNHEY, CDR2 SVGEGT. Trimming removed 7 bases from V and 15 bases from J; junction bases left unmatched: 10. CDR3 nucleotides: TGTGCCAGCAATCGACTAGCGGGAGAACGTGGGTTCTTC. This translates into CASNRLAGERGFF.

The chain carries TRBV6-6 and TRBJ1-4; 9 positions agree with TRBD1. Germline V CDR1 and CDR2: MNHNY, SVGAGI (reference sequence). This CDR3 has 13 amino acids. With 2 bases clipped from V and 10 bases from J, the junction kept 2 bases outside the gene matches. CDR3 loop: CASSYGDRAKLFF. The CDR3 coding sequence is TGTGCCAGCAGTTACGGGGACAGGGCAAAACTGTTTTTT.

With regard to this clonotype: A read error is possible here, since a much larger clone lies one base away. The chain carries TRBV4-1 and TRBJ2-5, with TRBD1 matching over 7 bases. V lost 0 bases and J lost 4; bases outside the gene matches: 5. Looked up from germline, CDR1 is MGHRA and CDR2 is YSYEKL. The CDR3 runs 15 residues. For the CDR3, the DNA is TGCGCCAGCAGCCAAGATTCCAGGACAGGAGAGACCCAGTACTTC. Translated: CASSQDSRTGETQYF.

This rearrangement joins TRBV4-3 to TRBJ2-7; TRBD1 is a possible D gene (5 bases). The CDR3 length is 16 residues. Germline V gene lookup returns CDR1 LGHNA and CDR2 YSLEER. V lost 0 bases and J lost 2, with 14 bases in between. The CDR3 DNA reads TGCGCCAGCAGCCAAGATATAGACAGTCACCCCTACGAGCAGTACTTC. Protein sequence: CASSQDIDSHPYEQYF.

The gene calls are TRBV7-9 and TRBJ2-7, with 10 bases fitting TRBD2. The CDR3 is made up of 13 amino acids. CDR1 SEHNR and CDR2 FQNEAQ come from the germline V gene (reference sequence). V was pared by 5 bases and J by 5 bases, with 3 bases of the junction left unmatched. Written as DNA, the CDR3 is TGTGCCAGCAGCCGAGCGGGAGGGAACGAGCAGTACTTC. This codes for CASSRAGGNEQYF.

This clonotype occurred many times. The chain carries TRBV29-1 and TRBJ1-6, with a weak D call TRBD1 (6 bases). This CDR3 is built from 13 residues. V was cut by 4 bases and J by 7 bases, with 11 bases left in between. Germline CDR1 is SQVTM and CDR2 is ANQGSEA. CDR3 nucleotides: TGCAGCGTTGCGACAGGTCAGAATTCACCCCTCCACTTT. It is translated as CSVATGQNSPLHF.

This clonotype was recorded many times. CDR3 region: CASSPDGVNQPQHF. CDR3 coding DNA: TGTGCCAGCAGCCCGGACGGCGTCAATCAGCCCCAGCATTTT. This chain uses TRBV6-2 or TRBV6-3 with TRBJ1-5; D unresolved. The CDR3 extends over 14 amino acids. Germline V gives CDR1 MNHEY, CDR2 SVGEGT. The ends were cut back, 6 bases at V and 3 bases at J, with 12 bases in the middle.

Concerning this clonotype itself: This may stem from a read error, because a much larger clone lies one nucleotide away. The chain carries TRBV12-3 or TRBV12-4 and TRBJ2-1; 8 bases map to TRBD2. V lost 5 bases and J lost 12; bases outside the gene matches: 15. This CDR3 contains 15 residues. This CDR3 reads CASSRGGPGLEVQFF. CDR3 nucleotide sequence: TGTGCCAGCAGTCGTGGAGGCCCGGGACTAGAGGTGCAGTTCTTC.

As concerns this clonotype: At one boundary the junction diverges from the germline segment, which might be a read error. The chain carries TRBV7-9 and TRBJ1-5, with D unclear. Per the germline V gene, CDR1 is SEHNR and CDR2 is FQNEAQ (reference sequence). The CDR3 has 14 residues. The chain's CDR3 is CASSWSYSNQLQHF. The CDR3 nucleotides read TGTGCCAGCAGCTGGTCTTATAGCAATCAGCTCCAGCATTTT.

As to this clonotype: It may be a read error: a sequence one base away is much more abundant. This chain links TRBV12-5 with TRBJ2-1; D remains unclear. The germline V gene has CDR1 LGHNT and CDR2 FRNRAP. The CDR3 has 13 residues. The CDR3 region is CASGPAENNEHFF. CDR3 DNA sequence: TGTGCTAGTGGTCCGGCTGAGAACAATGAGCATTTCTTC.

This clonotype was found once. At one of its ends the junction is not consistent with the germline gene, which may arise from a read error. J is TRBJ2-7 and V is TRBV5-5, with D possibly TRBD1 on 6 matching bases. CDR1 and CDR2 (germline): SGHKS, YYEKEE (reference sequence). The length of the CDR3 is 14 residues. The CDR3 DNA reads as TGTGCCAGCAGGAGAAGGGGAGACAGGAGCGAGCAATACTTC. It encodes CASRRRGDRSEQYF.

A word on this clonotype: At one boundary the junction diverges from the germline segment, which might be a read error. The genes are TRBV4-1 and TRBJ2-1; D call uncertain. The CDR3 runs 13 residues. Germline assignment: CDR1 MGHRA and CDR2 YSYEKL. The CDR3 DNA sequence: TGCGCCCGCAGCCAAGCTGAGTCCAATGAGCAGTTCTTC. As protein: CARSQAESNEQFF.

About this clonotype: An end of the junction differs from the germline gene, which may be a read error. The chain links TRBV13 to TRBJ2-5; a weak D match, TRBD1 (6 bases). The CDR3 runs to 17 residues. Germline V lookup: CDR1 PRHDT, CDR2 FYEKMQ (reference sequence). CDR3 residues: CASSAHGRGRTRETLYF. CDR3 bases: TGTGCCAGCAGCGCCCACGGCAGGGGACGGACAAGAGAAACCCTGTACTTC.

This clonotype appeared many times. This chain links TRBV6-5 with TRBJ1-1; 7 nucleotides line up with TRBD1. V shed 2 bases and J 4 bases; nucleotides not matched to a gene: 4. Germline V gene sequence: CDR1 MNHEY, CDR2 SVGAGI. The CDR3 totals 14 residues. In DNA, the CDR3 is TGTGCCAGCAGTTACCCAGGGGGTGGCACTGAAGCTTTCTTT. This translates into CASSYPGGGTEAFF.

The chain recombines TRBV4-3 with TRBJ1-2; TRBD1 matches at 7 bases. The CDR3 is made up of 14 amino acids. Germline V lookup: CDR1 LGHNA, CDR2 YSLEER. The V segment lost 3 bases and the J segment 2 bases; nucleotides outside the gene matches: 3. CDR3 nucleotide sequence: TGCGCCAGCAGCCAGGGGACAGCGAACTATGGCTACACCTTC. Protein product: CASSQGTANYGYTF.

Remarks on this clonotype: Compared with germline, one end of the junction differs, possibly owing to a read error. The chain uses TRBV6-5 and TRBJ2-1; D is perhaps TRBD2 (6 bases). CDR3 length equals 16 residues. The germline gives CDR1 MNHEY, CDR2 SVGAGI. CDR3 DNA: TGTGCCAACAGTTACTTTAGCGGAAGTTGGGTAAATGAGCAGTTCTTC. This gives the protein CANSYFSGSWVNEQFF.